The 2 T cell receptor beta chains reported below all come from one sample, sequenced in a study of shared clonotypes between healthy human individuals. Naive CD8 cells, CD45RO-negative and positively selected for CCR7, excluded terminally differentiated effector memory CD45RA+ cells. Some clones are missing from TCRdb's copy, which holds only in-frame ones; the method was immunoSEQ multiplex PCR. This table holds about 580,000 clones, roughly 98% found once. Sequencing input: naive CD8+ T cells sorted from blood. The origin of the receptors is a man under 40 in good health.

This sequence joins TRBV27 and TRBJ1-2; a weak D match, TRBD1 (6 bases). The CDR3 extends over 15 amino acids. V was shortened by 4 bases and J by 4 bases, with 16 bases between the two germline ends. The germline CDR1 and CDR2 sequences are MNHEY and SMNVEV (reference sequence). The CDR3 DNA reads as TGTGCCAGCAGTTGGGCCGGGGGCGGCGGCTATGGCTACACCTTC. This translates into CASSWAGGGGYGYTF.

On this clone itself: It is unclear where the CDR3 begins or ends on the DNA, so no DNA is shown, and the CDR3 is as TCRdb lists it. The V call is TRBV7-6, the J call TRBJ2-3; the tabulated D call, TRBD1, remains unverified against the DNA. The CDR3 comprises 15 residues, both ends counted. Germline V gene lookup returns CDR1 SGHVS and CDR2 FNYEAQ. CDR3 amino acids: CASSLVGQGAPSRYF.